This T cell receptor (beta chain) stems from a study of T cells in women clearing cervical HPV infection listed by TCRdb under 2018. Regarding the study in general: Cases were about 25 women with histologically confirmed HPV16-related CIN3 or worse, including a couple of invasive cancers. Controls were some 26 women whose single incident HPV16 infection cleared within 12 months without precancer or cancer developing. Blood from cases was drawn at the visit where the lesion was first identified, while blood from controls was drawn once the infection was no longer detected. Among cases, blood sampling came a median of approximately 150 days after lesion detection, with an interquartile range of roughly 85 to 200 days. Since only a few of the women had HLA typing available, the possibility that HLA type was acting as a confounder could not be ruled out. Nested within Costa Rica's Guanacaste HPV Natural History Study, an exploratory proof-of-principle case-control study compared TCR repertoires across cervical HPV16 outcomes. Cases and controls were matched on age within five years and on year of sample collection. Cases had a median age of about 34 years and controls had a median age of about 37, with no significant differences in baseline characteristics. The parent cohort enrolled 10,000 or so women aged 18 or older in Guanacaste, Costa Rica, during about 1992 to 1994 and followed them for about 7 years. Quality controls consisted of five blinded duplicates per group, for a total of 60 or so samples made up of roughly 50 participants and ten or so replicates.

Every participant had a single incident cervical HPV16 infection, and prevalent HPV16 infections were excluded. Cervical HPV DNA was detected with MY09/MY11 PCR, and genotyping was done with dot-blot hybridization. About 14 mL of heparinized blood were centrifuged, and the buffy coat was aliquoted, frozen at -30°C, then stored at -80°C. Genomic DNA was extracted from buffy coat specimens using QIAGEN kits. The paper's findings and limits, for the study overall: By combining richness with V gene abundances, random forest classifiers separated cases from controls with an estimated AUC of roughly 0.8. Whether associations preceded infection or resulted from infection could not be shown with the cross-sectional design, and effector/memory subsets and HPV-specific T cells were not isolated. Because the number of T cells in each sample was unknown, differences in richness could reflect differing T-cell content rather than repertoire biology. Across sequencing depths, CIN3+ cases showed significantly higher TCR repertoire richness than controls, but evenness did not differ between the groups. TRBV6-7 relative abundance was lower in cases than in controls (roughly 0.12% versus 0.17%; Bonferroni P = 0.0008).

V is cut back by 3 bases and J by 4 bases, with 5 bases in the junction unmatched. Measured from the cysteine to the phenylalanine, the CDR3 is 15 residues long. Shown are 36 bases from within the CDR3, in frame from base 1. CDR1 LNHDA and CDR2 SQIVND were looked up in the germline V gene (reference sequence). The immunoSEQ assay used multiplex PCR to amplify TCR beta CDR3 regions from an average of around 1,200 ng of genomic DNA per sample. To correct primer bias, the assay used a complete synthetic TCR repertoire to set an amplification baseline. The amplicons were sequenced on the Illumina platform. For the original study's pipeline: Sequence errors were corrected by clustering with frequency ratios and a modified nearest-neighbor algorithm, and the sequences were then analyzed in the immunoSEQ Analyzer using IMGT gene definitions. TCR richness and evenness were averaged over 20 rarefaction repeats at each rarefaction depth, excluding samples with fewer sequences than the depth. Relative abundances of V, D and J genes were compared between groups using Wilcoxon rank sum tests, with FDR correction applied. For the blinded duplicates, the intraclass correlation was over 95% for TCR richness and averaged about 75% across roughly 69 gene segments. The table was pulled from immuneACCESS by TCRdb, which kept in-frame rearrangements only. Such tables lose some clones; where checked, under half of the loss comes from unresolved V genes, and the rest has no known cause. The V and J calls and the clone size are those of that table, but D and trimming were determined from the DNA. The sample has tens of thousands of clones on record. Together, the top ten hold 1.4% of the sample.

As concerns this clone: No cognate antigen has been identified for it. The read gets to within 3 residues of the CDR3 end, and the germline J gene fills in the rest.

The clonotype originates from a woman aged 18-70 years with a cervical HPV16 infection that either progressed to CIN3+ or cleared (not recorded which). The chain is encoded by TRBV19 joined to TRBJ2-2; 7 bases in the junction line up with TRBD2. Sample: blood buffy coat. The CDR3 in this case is CASSIGGDGTGELFF. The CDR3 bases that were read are TGTGCCAGTAGTATTGGGGGGGACGGCACCGGGGAG. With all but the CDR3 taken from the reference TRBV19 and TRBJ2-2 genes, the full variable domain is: DGGITQSPKYLFRKEGQNVTLSCEQNLNHDAMYWYRQDPGQGLRLIYYSQIVNDFQKGDIAEGYSVSREKKESFPLTVTSAQKNPTAFYLCASSIGGDGTGELFFGEGSRLTVL.